This entry describes one TCR beta chain. Its specificity is not known. Per the germline V gene, CDR1 is SGHTA and CDR2 is FQGNSA. The CDR3 is 16 amino acids. Trimming took 5 bases from V and 6 from J; bases not matched to a gene: 9. Here immunoSEQ multiplex PCR was the method, and the copy in TCRdb shows in-frame clones only, minus some. Of approximately 34,000 clones listed, 90% to 95% are singletons. The sample is drawn from a study of T cells in localized non-small cell lung cancer. The study's findings and limits: Longer overall survival was seen with higher T cell density measured in blood. Across samples, adjacent lung featured a median roughly 56 of the top 100 tumor clones. Adjacent uninvolved lung had the highest clonality, suggesting focused antigen responses.

The source material was peripheral blood, sampled before any cancer treatment. This chain joins TRBV7-2 and TRBJ1-6, with TRBD1 identical over 8 bases. This receptor was obtained from a female donor older than 55 with stage I lung adenocarcinoma. In nucleotides, the CDR3 is TGTGCCAGCAGCCTCGGGCAGGGGGCGTTTAATTCACCCCTCCACTTT. It yields the protein CASSLGQGAFNSPLHF.